This T cell receptor beta chain was obtained from a study of blood T cell repertoires in COVID-19 (TCRdb year 2020). For the study in its entirety: Samples covering the acute and convalescent phases of COVID-19 were provided by collaborators in the United States, Italy and Spain. The prospective study material was composed of cDNA or gDNA derived from T cells, B-cell-depleted T cells, or PBMCs. The dataset comprised deeply sampled blood TCRbeta repertoires from subjects exposed to, actively infected with, or recovered from COVID-19. The repertoires were released in a freely available public database intended as a resource for research on the immune response to SARS-CoV-2. The samples were drawn from the first 160 participants of the ongoing ImmuneRACE study and from some 1,300 subjects provided by 6 global collaborators. The sample metadata nearly always contained a de-identified subject ID, COVID-19 status, age in years and sex. Where available, HLA class I and class II types were taken from metadata supplied by the sample provider and were not determined by assay-based typing. Study-wide conclusions, independent of this receptor: How much clinical and demographic metadata was included differed by source and by participant, and the metadata was provided uncurated.

Of note for this clone: Its specific antigen is unknown. Base qualities are not provided; no much larger clone lies one nucleotide away.

The immunoSEQ Assay, a bias-controlled multiplex PCR, was used to amplify TCRbeta CDR3 regions from genomic DNA. The authors' analysis ran thus. The number of nucleated cells in each sample was estimated from the amplification of reference gene primers within the assay. To quantify the absolute abundance of each unique TCRbeta CDR3 rearrangement, sequence reads were collapsed and filtered. Productive Simpson clonality was computed per sample as the square root of Simpson's diversity index over productive rearrangements. As stored in TCRdb, this immuneACCESS dataset retains in-frame rearrangements with V and J assigned. A fraction of the clones does not appear; measured against another copy, unresolved V genes explain less than half of the discrepancy, and the remainder lacks a known reason. V and J calls and clone size are those listed in that table; D and trimming were worked out from the DNA. The sample table records about 240,000 clones; about 89% of these occur just once. About 9.3% of the sample comes from the top ten.

The germline V gene yields SQVTM for CDR1 and ANQGSEA for CDR2. Including the terminal cysteine and phenylalanine, the CDR3 comprises 13 residues. This entry keeps only the CDR3 DNA: 39 bases, framed from base 1. In the prospective study, participants were about 18 to 95 years old, resided in about two dozen geographic areas of the United States, and were enrolled through a virtual design. Cohort assignment in the prospective study relied on participant-reported clinical history from a screening survey and a study questionnaire. Recovered participants in ImmuneRACE Cohort 3 were defined by two consecutive negative NP/OP PCR tests, clearance by a healthcare professional, or resolution of symptoms. In the prospective study, mobile phlebotomists collected whole blood, serum and a nasopharyngeal or oropharyngeal swab from each participant. Over a roughly 2-month period, participants in the prospective study had the option of providing additional blood draws and questionnaires. Before DNA extraction, prospective study blood samples were shipped either frozen or at room temperature.

Sequenced material: PBMCs or T cells enriched from blood (not recorded which). This chain is built from TRBV29-1 and TRBJ2-1; a confident D gene designation cannot be given. This sequence was found in a man aged 40-49 years who had recovered from COVID-19. For the CDR3, the sequence is CSTSRSSYNEQFF. The DNA reads as follows: TGCAGTACCTCCAGATCATCCTACAATGAGCAGTTCTTC.